The 22 T cell receptor beta chains given below trace back to one sample, sequenced in a study of CD8+ T cells in alopecia areata. cDNA prepared by RNA extraction and subsequent reverse transcription served as the template for sequencing. TCRdb's table, derived via immunoSEQ multiplex PCR, lists solely in-frame clones and lacks some. Of 150,000 or so clones listed, more than 75% are singletons. The specimen was CD8+ T cells sorted from blood, collected at week 0. These receptors originate from a human donor with alopecia areata.

The CDR3 nucleotides read TGTGCCAGCAGACACCTAGTGGACACTGAAGCTTTCTTT. It codes for CASRHLVDTEAFF. The V call is TRBV7-8, the J call TRBJ1-1; D unresolved. In germline, CDR1 is SGHVS, CDR2 FQNEAQ. The CDR3 sequence is 13 residues long. V was trimmed by 6 bases and J by 3 bases, leaving 11 bases between them.

The rearrangement uses TRBV11-2 and TRBJ2-7; D is uncertain. CDR1 and CDR2 from the germline V gene are SGHAT and FQNNGV. The CDR3 has 11 residues. With 5 bases removed from V and 6 bases from J, the gap between germline ends came to 8 bases. The DNA for the CDR3 is TGTGCCAGCAGCCTATCTCGCGAGCAGTACTTC. Amino acid sequence: CASSLSREQYF.

CDR3 in DNA: TGTGCCAGCAGCCTTTACAGGGGGAAGAACACTGAAGCTTTCTTT. Amino acid sequence: CASSLYRGKNTEAFF. The chain carries TRBV7-9 and TRBJ1-1, with 8 positions matching TRBD1. There are 15 residues in the CDR3. J was trimmed by 1 base and V by 5 bases; bases with no gene match: 6. Germline CDR1 is SEHNR and CDR2 is FQNEAQ (reference sequence).

The CDR3 reads CASISEGTNEQFF. The CDR3 bases are TGTGCCAGCATTTCCGAGGGGACTAATGAGCAGTTCTTC. This chain uses TRBV2 with TRBJ2-1; weak D call: TRBD2 (6 bases). The CDR3 is 13 amino acids. The V gene lost 7 bases and the J gene lost 7 bases, with 14 bases spanning the gap. Germline V gene data show CDR1 as SNHLY and CDR2 as FYNNEI.

The gene calls are TRBV29-1 and TRBJ2-1; D gene unclear. The germline V gene encodes CDR1 SQVTM and CDR2 ANQGSEA. The CDR3 runs 13 residues. V was shortened by 0 bases and J by 6 bases, with 9 bases between the two germline ends. Here the CDR3 reads CSVEDTASNEQFF. CDR3 nucleotides: TGCAGCGTTGAAGACACAGCCAGCAATGAGCAGTTCTTC.

The chain joins TRBV11-2 to TRBJ1-1; a weak D match, TRBD1 (6 bases). The V end lost 4 bases, the J end lost 0 bases, and 15 bases lay between the germline ends. Germline lookup yields CDR1 SGHAT and CDR2 FQNNGV. CDR3 length: 16 residues. The CDR3 DNA reads TGTGCCAGCAGCTCGCCGCGGGGGGACATGAACACTGAAGCTTTCTTT. Its translation is CASSSPRGDMNTEAFF.

V usage is TRBV4-1 and J usage is TRBJ2-7, with D perhaps matching TRBD2 (6 bases). This CDR3 is built from 15 residues. Deletions cut 1 base from V and 1 base from J, with 11 bases between. CDR1 and CDR2 (germline): MGHRA, YSYEKL. CDR3 residues: CASSQVSSASYEQYF. The CDR3 DNA follows: TGCGCCAGCAGCCAAGTGTCTAGCGCATCCTACGAGCAGTACTTC.

This rearrangement joins TRBV19 to TRBJ2-4, with 7 nucleotides matching TRBD1. With V trimmed by 3 bases and J by 4 bases, 3 bases remained unmatched. CDR1 and CDR2 (germline): LNHDA, SQIVND (reference sequence). The CDR3 runs 14 residues. The CDR3: CASSIPGGKNIQYF. Here the CDR3 DNA reads TGTGCCAGTAGTATCCCAGGGGGAAAAAACATTCAGTACTTC.

The chain employs TRBV29-1 and TRBJ2-6; TRBD1 might be the D (5 bases). The V end lost 0 bases, the J end lost 0 bases, and 12 bases lay between the germline ends. Germline V gene sequence: CDR1 SQVTM, CDR2 ANQGSEA. CDR3 size: 17 residues. The CDR3 spells CSVEEATVNSGANVLTF. The CDR3 nucleotides read TGCAGCGTTGAAGAAGCGACAGTCAACTCTGGGGCCAACGTCCTGACTTTC.

Written as DNA, the CDR3 is TGTGCCAGCAGCCAAGATTACCAGGGCATTTATGGCTACACCTTC. Its translation: CASSQDYQGIYGYTF. The rearrangement uses TRBV14 and TRBJ1-2; D may be TRBD1 (5 bases). The V and J ends lost 0 bases and 5 bases respectively, with 13 bases between them. Germline CDR1 and CDR2: SGHDN and FVKESK. This CDR3 has 15 residues.

The rearrangement links TRBV4-2 to TRBJ2-5; TRBD1 might be the D (5 bases). Germline assignment: CDR1 LGHNA and CDR2 YNFKEQ. V lost 0 bases, J lost 1 base, and 6 bases lay in between. CDR3 length: 14 amino acids. The CDR3 sequence: CASSQEGVQETQYF. DNA for the CDR3: TGTGCCAGCAGCCAAGAAGGGGTCCAAGAGACCCAGTACTTC.

The V gene is TRBV27, the J gene TRBJ2-1; D gene unclear. V was pared by 5 bases and J by 7 bases, with 12 bases between. This CDR3 has 13 amino acids. Germline V lookup: CDR1 MNHEY, CDR2 SMNVEV (reference sequence). The CDR3 here is CASSLLTGNEQFF. For the CDR3, the DNA is TGTGCCAGCAGTCTCCTGACTGGGAATGAGCAGTTCTTC.

The gene calls are TRBV5-1 and TRBJ1-1; possible D gene TRBD1, 5 bases. Germline CDR1 and CDR2: SGHRS and YFSETQ. V was trimmed by 5 bases and J by 8 bases, leaving 13 bases between them. This CDR3 region has 12 residues. The CDR3 nucleotides are TGCGCCAGCAGTCTCCAACAGGAGGAAGCTTTCTTT. It translates to CASSLQQEEAFF.

The chain has TRBV27 and TRBJ2-7, with D hard to call. The CDR3 loop spans 14 amino acids. Germline CDR1 is MNHEY and CDR2 is SMNVEV (reference sequence). Deletions cut 5 bases from V and 0 bases from J, with 11 bases between. CDR3 nucleotides: TGTGCCAGCAGTCCGCAGGTTAGCTCCTACGAGCAGTACTTC. It is translated as CASSPQVSSYEQYF.

The chain couples TRBV29-1 to TRBJ2-2, with D tentatively TRBD2 (5 bases). CDR1 is SQVTM, CDR2 ANQGSEA, per germline. V was cut by 6 bases and J by 8 bases, with 10 bases left in between. There are 11 residues in the CDR3. The DNA of the CDR3 is TGCAGCGTATTAGCGAGAGGGGAGCTGTTTTTT. Protein sequence: CSVLARGELFF.

The V call is TRBV19, the J call TRBJ1-5; 9 nucleotides align to TRBD1. The CDR3 has 15 amino acids. V was clipped by 5 bases and J by 7 bases; unmatched bases: 9. Per germline, CDR1 LNHDA and CDR2 SQIVND (reference sequence). The CDR3 DNA reads TGTGCCAGTAGTCCGGGACAGGGCGATTGGCAGCCCCAGCATTTT. Translating gives CASSPGQGDWQPQHF.

V is TRBV29-1 and J is TRBJ1-1; D perhaps matches TRBD1 (6 bases). The V gene's germline CDR1 is SQVTM and CDR2 ANQGSEA. V was shortened by 0 bases and J by 7 bases, with 12 bases between the two germline ends. The CDR3 contains 13 residues. The CDR3 reads CSVEEVGQFEAFF. CDR3 nucleotides: TGCAGCGTTGAAGAGGTTGGACAGTTTGAAGCTTTCTTT. The variable domain in full, with the rest retrieved from reference TRBV29-1 and TRBJ1-1, is SAVISQKPSRDICQRGTSLTIQCQVDSQVTMMFWYRQQPGQSLTLIATANQGSEATYESGFVIDKFPISRPNLTFSTLTVSNMSPEDSSIYLCSVEEVGQFEAFFGQGTRLTVV.

The gene calls are TRBV2 and TRBJ1-4; 8 bases are a match to TRBD1. This CDR3 is 16 amino acids long. Looked up from germline, CDR1 is SNHLY and CDR2 is FYNNEI. With 2 bases clipped from V and 0 bases from J, the junction kept 2 bases outside the gene matches. In DNA form, the CDR3 reads TGTGCCAGCAGTGAAACGACAGGGGCAACTAATGAAAAACTGTTTTTT. This translates into CASSETTGATNEKLFF.

V and J are TRBV30 and TRBJ2-1; 8 bases fit TRBD2. The CDR3 is 14 amino acids. The J segment lost 6 bases and the V segment lost 1 base, leaving 5 bases of the junction unmatched. Germline V lookup: CDR1 GTSNPN, CDR2 SVGIG (reference sequence). CDR3 in DNA: TGTGCCTGGAGTGCGGGGGGGCTCTCCAATGAGCAGTTCTTC. Translation: CAWSAGGLSNEQFF.

Regarding this clone: Other DNA sequences of this sample code for an identical CDR3. The V call is TRBV27, the J call TRBJ1-2; 7 nucleotides line up with TRBD1. V lost 2 bases to trimming and J lost 7 bases; unmatched junction nucleotides: 7. The CDR3 covers 14 residues. Germline-derived CDR1 and CDR2 are MNHEY and SMNVEV (reference sequence). The CDR3 sequence: CASSLTQNRGGYTF. In DNA, the CDR3 is TGTGCCAGCAGTTTAACACAAAACAGGGGTGGCTACACCTTC.

V and J are TRBV7-2 and TRBJ1-1; no clear D gene. V was cut by 1 base and J by 7 bases, with 10 bases left in between. This CDR3 has 13 amino acids. The germline CDR1 and CDR2 sequences are SGHTA and FQGNSA. The CDR3 region has the DNA TGTGCCAGCAGCTTAGGGGCGGGGATTGAAGCTTTCTTT. Protein: CASSLGAGIEAFF.

Notes on this clone: This sample also contains other DNA sequences that code for the same CDR3. The chain uses TRBV2 and TRBJ2-1; D ambiguous. CDR3 length equals 12 residues. Germline loops: CDR1 SNHLY, CDR2 FYNNEI. Trimming pared 6 bases from V and 4 bases from J, leaving 7 bases between. The CDR3 reads CASSGRYNEQFF. CDR3 bases: TGTGCCAGCAGCGGTCGTTACAATGAGCAGTTCTTC.